Described below is a single T cell receptor beta chain sequence and its context. The data are from a study of CD8+ T cells in alopecia areata. Treatment described: oral pan-JAK inhibitor, 5-10 mg twice daily. Following RNA extraction, reverse transcription yielded cDNA that acted as the sequencing template. Repertoires were generated with immunoSEQ multiplex PCR, while TCRdb's copy carries only in-frame clones and drops some. The sample lists around 120,000 clones, 58% occurring once. The sequence came from a human donor with alopecia areata. The sample was CD8+ T cells sorted from blood, taken at week 4, from a patient treated with tofacitinib.

The CDR3 coding sequence is TGTGCCATCAGTGATCCCGGACAGGAAGAGACCCAGTACTTC. Protein product: CAISDPGQEETQYF. This chain uses TRBV10-3 with TRBJ2-5; 7 bases line up with TRBD1. J lost 3 bases, V lost 3 bases, and 4 bases had no gene match. CDR3 length equals 14 residues. CDR1 and CDR2 from the germline V gene are ENHRY and SYGVKD.